This passage covers 13 T cell receptor beta chains from one sample sequenced in a study of early stage breast cancer tumors. Produced via immunoSEQ multiplex PCR; TCRdb's table is partial and in-frame only. The sample has roughly 30,000 clones; almost 85% are singletons. The specimen sequenced was blood. These receptors all come from a person in their fifties with breast cancer.

This sequence joins TRBV19 and TRBJ2-7, with a weak D call TRBD2 (6 bases). Germline V lookup: CDR1 LNHDA, CDR2 SQIVND (reference sequence). The V end was cut by 0 bases, the J end by 7 bases, with 10 bases between. The length of the CDR3 is 13 residues. CDR3 in amino acids: CASSIDPGGEQYF. The DNA of the CDR3 is TGTGCCAGTAGTATAGATCCCGGGGGAGAGCAGTACTTC.

The table lists this clone with a few counts. The chain has TRBV28 and TRBJ2-5; no clear D gene. The germline gives CDR1 MDHEN, CDR2 SYDVKM. The CDR3 runs to 11 residues. Trimming stripped 5 bases from V and 4 bases from J, with 5 bases between. The CDR3 here is CASSPGETQYF. CDR3 DNA sequence: TGTGCCAGCAGTCCCGGAGAGACCCAGTACTTC.

The gene calls are TRBV5-4 and TRBJ2-5; 13 bases match TRBD2. Trimming cost V 4 bases and J 1 base; bases outside gene matches: 7. CDR3 size: 17 residues. The germline CDR1 and CDR2 sequences are SGHNT and YYREEE (reference sequence). For the CDR3, the DNA is TGTGCCAGCAGCCCCGGACTAGCGGGGGTCCTCCAAGAGACCCAGTACTTC. Translated, it gives CASSPGLAGVLQETQYF. Filled out from reference TRBV5-4 and TRBJ2-5, the complete variable domain reads ETGVTQSPTHLIKTRGQQVTLRCSSQSGHNTVSWYQQALGQGPQFIFQYYREEENGRGNFPPRFSGLQFPNYSSELNVNALELDDSALYLCASSPGLAGVLQETQYFGPGTRLLVL.

V usage is TRBV30 and J usage is TRBJ2-7, with a tentative D call TRBD1 (5 bases). The CDR3 has 15 amino acids. Germline-derived CDR1 and CDR2 are GTSNPN and SVGIG (reference sequence). Between the trimmed V and J ends, which lost 1 base and 4 bases, there was a span of 17 bases. CDR3: CAWSGQGGSKYEQYF. CDR3 DNA: TGTGCCTGGAGTGGGCAGGGTGGGTCCAAATACGAGCAGTACTTC.

The chain combines TRBV23-1 with TRBJ1-4; 8 bases agree with TRBD1. TRBV23-1 carries the ORF label, with uncertain function. The CDR3 covers 18 residues. V dropped 2 bases and J dropped 8; count of bases not matched to a gene: 16. Written as DNA, the CDR3 is TGCGCCAGCAGTCAACCGGGACAGGTCCTCGTGCGATCGGAAAAACTGTTTTTT. It translates to CASSQPGQVLVRSEKLFF.

This chain links TRBV9 with TRBJ1-1, with D uncertain. Per the germline V gene, CDR1 is SGDLS and CDR2 is YYNGEE. The CDR3 spans 13 residues. Deletions cut 5 bases from V and 0 bases from J, with 8 bases between. As DNA, the CDR3 is TGTGCCAGCAGTCGGACCGTGAACACTGAAGCTTTCTTT. Its protein is CASSRTVNTEAFF.

The genes are TRBV9 and TRBJ2-1; 9 bases match TRBD2. The CDR3 has 16 amino acids. Germline V CDR1 and CDR2: SGDLS, YYNGEE. V was pared by 3 bases and J by 4 bases, with 8 bases of the junction left unmatched. CDR3 region: CASSAAGTSLYNEQFF. CDR3 DNA: TGTGCCAGCAGCGCCGCCGGGACTAGCTTATACAATGAGCAGTTCTTC. Supplemented by reference TRBV9 and TRBJ2-1, the full variable domain reads DSGVTQTPKHLITATGQRVTLRCSPRSGDLSVYWYQQSLDQGLQFLIQYYNGEERAKGNILERFSAQQFPDLHSELNLSSLELGDSALYFCASSAAGTSLYNEQFFGPGTRLTVL.

The chain has TRBV12-5 and TRBJ2-1, with 7 bases fitting TRBD2. V shed 4 bases and J 6 bases; nucleotides not matched to a gene: 9. This CDR3 has 15 residues. From germline, CDR1 is LGHNT and CDR2 FRNRAP. The CDR3 DNA follows: TGTGCTAGTGGTTCGTCCCGGGACTACCTCAATGAGCAGTTCTTC. Residues: CASGSSRDYLNEQFF.

The chain links TRBV10-3 to TRBJ2-1; perhaps TRBD1 as D (5 bases). This CDR3 contains 14 residues. Germline CDR1 is ENHRY and CDR2 is SYGVKD. V shed 7 bases and J shed 7 bases, with 17 bases lying between them. CDR3: CAITGPGLLNEQFF. The CDR3 coding sequence is TGTGCCATCACCGGGCCAGGGCTTTTGAATGAGCAGTTCTTC.

The rearrangement uses TRBV2 and TRBJ2-3; 8 positions match TRBD1. Germline CDR1 SNHLY, CDR2 FYNNEI. Trimming removed 10 bases from V and 2 bases from J; junction bases left unmatched: 5. The CDR3 runs to 13 residues. This chain's CDR3 is CANGQGHTDTQYF. The CDR3 DNA reads as TGTGCCAACGGACAGGGCCACACAGATACGCAGTATTTT.

The chain recombines TRBV6-1 with TRBJ2-2; D is unclear. Trimming left V 2 bases short and J 0 bases short, with 7 bases between. Germline V CDR1 and CDR2: MNHNS, SASEGT. The CDR3 length is 15 residues. The CDR3 reads CASSEWSANTGELFF. CDR3 DNA: TGTGCCAGCAGTGAATGGTCCGCGAACACCGGGGAGCTGTTTTTT.

The chain's CDR3 is CASSLPTGNYGYTF. DNA for the CDR3: TGTGCCAGCAGTCTCCCGACAGGGAACTATGGCTACACCTTC. The V call is TRBV28, the J call TRBJ1-2, with TRBD1 matching 7 bases. This CDR3 contains 14 residues. With V trimmed by 5 bases and J by 2 bases, 5 bases remained unmatched. From germline, CDR1 is MDHEN and CDR2 SYDVKM.

The chain has TRBV29-1 and TRBJ2-5; the match to TRBD1 covers 9 bases. The V and J ends lost 5 bases and 2 bases, in that order; junction bases with no gene match: 3. The CDR3 contains 13 residues. CDR1 and CDR2 from the germline V gene are SQVTM and ANQGSEA. CDR3: CSVYRGQQETQYF. The CDR3 DNA reads as TGCAGCGTTTACAGGGGGCAGCAAGAGACCCAGTACTTC.